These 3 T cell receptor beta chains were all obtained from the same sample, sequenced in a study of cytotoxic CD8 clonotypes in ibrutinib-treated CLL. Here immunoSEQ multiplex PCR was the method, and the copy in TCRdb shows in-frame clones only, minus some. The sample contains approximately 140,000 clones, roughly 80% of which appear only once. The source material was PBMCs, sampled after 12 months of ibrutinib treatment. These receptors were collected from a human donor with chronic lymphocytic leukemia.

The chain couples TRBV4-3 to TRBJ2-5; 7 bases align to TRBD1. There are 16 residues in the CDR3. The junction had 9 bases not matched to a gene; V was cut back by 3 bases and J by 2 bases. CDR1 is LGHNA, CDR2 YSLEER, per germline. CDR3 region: CASSHSPGQEQETQYF. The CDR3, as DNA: TGCGCCAGCAGCCACTCTCCAGGACAGGAACAAGAGACCCAGTACTTC.

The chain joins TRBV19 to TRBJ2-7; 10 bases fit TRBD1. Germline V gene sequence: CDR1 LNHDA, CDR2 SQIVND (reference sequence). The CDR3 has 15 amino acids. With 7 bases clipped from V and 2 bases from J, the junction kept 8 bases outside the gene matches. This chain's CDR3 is CASTDRDRGPYEQYF. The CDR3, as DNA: TGTGCCAGTACTGACCGGGACAGGGGACCCTACGAGCAGTACTTC.

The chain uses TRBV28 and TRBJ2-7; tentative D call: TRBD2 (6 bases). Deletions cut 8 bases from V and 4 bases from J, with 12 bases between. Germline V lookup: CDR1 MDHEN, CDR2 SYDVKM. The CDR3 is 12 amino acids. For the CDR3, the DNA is TGTGCCAGCGAGACCGGGACTTACGAGCAGTACTTC. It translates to CASETGTYEQYF.